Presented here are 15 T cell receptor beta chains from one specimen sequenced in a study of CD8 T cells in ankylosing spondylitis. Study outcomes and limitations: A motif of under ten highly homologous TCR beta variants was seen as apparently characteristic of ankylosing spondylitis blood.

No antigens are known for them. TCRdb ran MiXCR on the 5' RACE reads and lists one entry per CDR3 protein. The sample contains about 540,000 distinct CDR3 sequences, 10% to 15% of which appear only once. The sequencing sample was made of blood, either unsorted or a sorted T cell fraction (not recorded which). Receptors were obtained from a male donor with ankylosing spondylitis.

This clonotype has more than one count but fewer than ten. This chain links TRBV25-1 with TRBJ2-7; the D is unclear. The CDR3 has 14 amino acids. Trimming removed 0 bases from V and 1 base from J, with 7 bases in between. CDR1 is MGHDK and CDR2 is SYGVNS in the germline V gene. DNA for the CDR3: TGTGCCAGCAGTGAATATAGGCAGTCCTACGAGCAGTACTTC. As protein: CASSEYRQSYEQYF.

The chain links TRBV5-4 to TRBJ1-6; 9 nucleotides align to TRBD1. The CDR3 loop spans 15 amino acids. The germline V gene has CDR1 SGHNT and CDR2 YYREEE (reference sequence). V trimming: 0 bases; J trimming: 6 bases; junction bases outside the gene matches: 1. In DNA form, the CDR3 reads TGTGCCAGCAGCTTGGGGACAGGGGCTAATTCACCCCTCCACTTT. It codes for CASSLGTGANSPLHF.

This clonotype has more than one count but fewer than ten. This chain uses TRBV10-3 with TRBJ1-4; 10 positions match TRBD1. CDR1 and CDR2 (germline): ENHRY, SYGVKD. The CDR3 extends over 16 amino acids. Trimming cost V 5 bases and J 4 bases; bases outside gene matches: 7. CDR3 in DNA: TGTGCCATCAGTACGGGACAGGGGTTCGGTAATGAAAAACTGTTTTTT. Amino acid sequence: CAISTGQGFGNEKLFF.

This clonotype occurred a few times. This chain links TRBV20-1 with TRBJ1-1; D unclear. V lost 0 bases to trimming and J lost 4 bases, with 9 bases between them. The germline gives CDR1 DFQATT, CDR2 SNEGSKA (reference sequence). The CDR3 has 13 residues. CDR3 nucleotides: TGCAGTGCTAGAGAGGTCGCCCGCACTGAAGCTTTCTTT. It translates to CSAREVARTEAFF.

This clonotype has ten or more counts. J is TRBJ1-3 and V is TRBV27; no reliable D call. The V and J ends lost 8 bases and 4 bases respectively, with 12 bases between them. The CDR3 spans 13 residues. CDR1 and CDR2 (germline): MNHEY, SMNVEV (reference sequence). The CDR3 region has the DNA TGTGCCAGCCGTCCGGCGGGGGGAAACACCATATATTTT. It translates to CASRPAGGNTIYF.

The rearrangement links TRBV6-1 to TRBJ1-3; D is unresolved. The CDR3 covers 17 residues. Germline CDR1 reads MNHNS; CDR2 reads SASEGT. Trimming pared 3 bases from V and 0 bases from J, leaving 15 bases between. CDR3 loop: CASSDYFRLGSGNTIYF. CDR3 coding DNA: TGTGCCAGCAGTGATTACTTCCGGTTAGGCTCTGGAAACACCATATATTTT.

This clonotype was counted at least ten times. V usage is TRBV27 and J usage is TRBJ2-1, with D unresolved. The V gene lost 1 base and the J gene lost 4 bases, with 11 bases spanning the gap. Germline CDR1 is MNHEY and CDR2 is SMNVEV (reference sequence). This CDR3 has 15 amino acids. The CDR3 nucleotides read TGTGCCAGCAGTTTATATGACCAAAAATACAATGAGCAGTTCTTC. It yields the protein CASSLYDQKYNEQFF.

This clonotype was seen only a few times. CDR3: CATRRDRGIDQPQHF. The CDR3 DNA follows: TGTGCCACCAGGAGGGACAGGGGGATAGATCAGCCCCAGCATTTT. V is TRBV15 and J is TRBJ1-5, with TRBD1 identical over 11 bases. V dropped 6 bases and J dropped 5; count of bases not matched to a gene: 6. The germline gives CDR1 LNHNV, CDR2 YYDKDF (reference sequence). The CDR3 runs 15 residues. Full variable domain (missing parts from reference TRBV15 and TRBJ1-5): DAMVIQNPRYQVTQFGKPVTLSCSQTLNHNVMYWYQQKSSQAPKLLFHYYDKDFNNEADTPDNFQSRRPNTSFCFLDIRSPGLGDTAMYLCATRRDRGIDQPQHFGDGTRLSIL.

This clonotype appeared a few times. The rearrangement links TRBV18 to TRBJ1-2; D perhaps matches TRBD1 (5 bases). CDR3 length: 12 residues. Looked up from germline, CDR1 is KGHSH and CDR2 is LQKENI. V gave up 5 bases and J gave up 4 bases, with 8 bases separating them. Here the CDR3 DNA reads TGTGCCAGCTCAGACAGCTCCTATGGCTACACCTTC. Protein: CASSDSSYGYTF.

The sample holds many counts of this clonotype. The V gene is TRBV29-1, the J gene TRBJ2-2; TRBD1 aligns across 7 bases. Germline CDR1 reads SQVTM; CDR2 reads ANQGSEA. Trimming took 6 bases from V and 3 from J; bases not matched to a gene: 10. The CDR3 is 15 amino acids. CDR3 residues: CSVRSTGLDTGELFF. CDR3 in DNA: TGCAGCGTCCGCTCGACAGGGTTGGACACCGGGGAGCTGTTTTTT.

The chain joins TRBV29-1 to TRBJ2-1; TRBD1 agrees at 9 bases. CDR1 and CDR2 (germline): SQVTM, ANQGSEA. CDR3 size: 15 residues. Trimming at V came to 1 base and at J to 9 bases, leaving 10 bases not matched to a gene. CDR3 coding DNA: TGCAGCGTTGAAGTGGGGGGGACAGGGTCGTTTGAGCAGTTCTTC. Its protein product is CSVEVGGTGSFEQFF.

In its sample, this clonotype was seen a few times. CDR3 coding DNA: TGTGCCAGCAGCTTTAGGTCGAAGTACCAAGAGACCCAGTACTTC. This codes for CASSFRSKYQETQYF. The chain has TRBV7-8 and TRBJ2-5; D unclear. The ends were cut back, 3 bases at V and 0 bases at J, with 11 bases in the middle. CDR1 and CDR2 (germline): SGHVS, FQNEAQ. This CDR3 contains 15 residues. Full variable domain (remainder filled in from reference TRBV7-8 and TRBJ2-5): GAGVSQSPRYKVAKRGQDVALRCDPISGHVSLFWYQQALGQGPEFLTYFQNEAQLDKSGLPSDRFFAERPEGSVSTLKIQRTQQEDSAVYLCASSFRSKYQETQYFGPGTRLLVL.

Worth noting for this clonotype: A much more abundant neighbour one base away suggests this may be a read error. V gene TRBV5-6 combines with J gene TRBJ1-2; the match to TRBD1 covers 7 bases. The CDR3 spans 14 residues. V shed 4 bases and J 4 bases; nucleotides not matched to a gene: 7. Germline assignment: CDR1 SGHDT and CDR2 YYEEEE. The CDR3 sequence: CASSRGTDFYGYTF. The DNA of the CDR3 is TGTGCCAGCAGCCGCGGGACAGACTTCTATGGCTACACCTTC. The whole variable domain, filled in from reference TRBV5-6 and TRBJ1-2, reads DAGVTQSPTHLIKTRGQQVTLRCSPKSGHDTVSWYQQALGQGPQFIFQYYEEEERQRGNFPDRFSGHQFPNYSSELNVNALLLGDSALYLCASSRGTDFYGYTFGSGTRLTVV.

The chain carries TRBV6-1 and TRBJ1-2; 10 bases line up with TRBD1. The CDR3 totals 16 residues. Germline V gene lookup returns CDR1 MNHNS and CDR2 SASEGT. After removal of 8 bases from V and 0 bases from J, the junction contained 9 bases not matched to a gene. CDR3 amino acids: CASSGTGATANYGYTF. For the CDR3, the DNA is TGTGCCAGCTCCGGGACAGGGGCCACAGCTAACTATGGCTACACCTTC.

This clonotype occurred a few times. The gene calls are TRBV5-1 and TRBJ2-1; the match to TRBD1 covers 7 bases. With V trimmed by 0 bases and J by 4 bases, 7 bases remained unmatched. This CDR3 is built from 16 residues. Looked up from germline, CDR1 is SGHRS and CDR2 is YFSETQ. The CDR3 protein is CASSLGRTGRYNEQFF. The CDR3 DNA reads TGCGCCAGCAGCTTGGGACGGACAGGCCGATACAATGAGCAGTTCTTC.